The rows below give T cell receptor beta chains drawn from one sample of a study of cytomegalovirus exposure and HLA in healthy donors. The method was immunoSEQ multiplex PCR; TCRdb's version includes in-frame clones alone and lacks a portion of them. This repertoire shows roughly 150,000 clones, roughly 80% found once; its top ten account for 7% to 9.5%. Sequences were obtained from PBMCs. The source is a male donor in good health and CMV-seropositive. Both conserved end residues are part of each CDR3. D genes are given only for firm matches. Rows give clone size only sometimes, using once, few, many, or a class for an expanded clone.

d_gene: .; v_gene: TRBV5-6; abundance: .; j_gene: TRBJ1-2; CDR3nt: TGTGCCAGCAGCTTGGTGCAGGATCAATATGGCTACACCTTC; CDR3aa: CASSLVQDQYGYTF
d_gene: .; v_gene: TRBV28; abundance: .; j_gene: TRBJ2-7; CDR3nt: TGTGCCAGCAGTTTGGACTACCAAAACTACGAGCAGTACTTC; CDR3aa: CASSLDYQNYEQYF
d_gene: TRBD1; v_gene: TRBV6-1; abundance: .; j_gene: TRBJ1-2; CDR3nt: TGTGCCAGCAGGGCCACAGGGGGGGGTGAGGGCTACACCTTC; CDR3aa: CASRATGGGEGYTF
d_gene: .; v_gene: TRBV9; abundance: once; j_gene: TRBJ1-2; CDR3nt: TGTGCCAGCAGCGTAATGGGCTCAGGCTACACCTTC; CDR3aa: CASSVMGSGYTF
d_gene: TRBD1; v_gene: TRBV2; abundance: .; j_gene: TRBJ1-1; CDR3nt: TGTGCCAGCAGTGGGACAGGGACGAAGACTGAAGCTTTCTTT; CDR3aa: CASSGTGTKTEAFF
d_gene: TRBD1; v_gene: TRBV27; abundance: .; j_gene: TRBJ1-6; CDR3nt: TGTGCCAGCAGTTTTGCAGGGGGAGATGGATCACCCCTCCACTTT; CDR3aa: CASSFAGGDGSPLHF
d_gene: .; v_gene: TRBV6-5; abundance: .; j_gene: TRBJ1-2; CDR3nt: TGTGCCAGCAGTATACAGGGAACTGCTAACTATGGCTACACCTTC; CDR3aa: CASSIQGTANYGYTF
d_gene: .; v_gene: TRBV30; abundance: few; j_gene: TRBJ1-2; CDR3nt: TGTGCCTGGAGTCGTCACTATGGCTACACCTTC; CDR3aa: CAWSRHYGYTF
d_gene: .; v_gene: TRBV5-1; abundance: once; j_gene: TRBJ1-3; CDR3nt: TGCGCCAGCAGCCCCGGGGGGGGAAAAACTGGAAACACCATATATTTT; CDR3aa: CASSPGGGKTGNTIYF
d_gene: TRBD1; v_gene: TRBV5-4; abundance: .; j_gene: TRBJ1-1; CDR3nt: TGTGCCAGCAGCTTGGGACAGGGGAGAACTGAAGCTTTCTTT; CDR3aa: CASSLGQGRTEAFF